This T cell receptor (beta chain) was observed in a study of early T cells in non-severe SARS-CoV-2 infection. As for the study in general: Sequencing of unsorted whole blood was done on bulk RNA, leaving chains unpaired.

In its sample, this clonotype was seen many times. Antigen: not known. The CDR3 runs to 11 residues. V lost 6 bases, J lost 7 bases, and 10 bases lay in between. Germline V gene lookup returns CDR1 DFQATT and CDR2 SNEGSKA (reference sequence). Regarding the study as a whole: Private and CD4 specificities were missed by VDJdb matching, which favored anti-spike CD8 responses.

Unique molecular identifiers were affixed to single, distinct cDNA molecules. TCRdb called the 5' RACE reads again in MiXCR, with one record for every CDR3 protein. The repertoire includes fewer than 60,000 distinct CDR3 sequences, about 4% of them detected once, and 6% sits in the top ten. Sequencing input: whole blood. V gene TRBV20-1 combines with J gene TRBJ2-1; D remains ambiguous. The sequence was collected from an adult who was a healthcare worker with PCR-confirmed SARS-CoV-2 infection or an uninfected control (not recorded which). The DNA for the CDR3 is TGCAGTGCCTATCGGCGGAATGAGCAGTTCTTC. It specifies CSAYRRNEQFF.